This T cell receptor (beta chain) was recorded in a study of T cell changes during pregnancy in multiple sclerosis. The assay was immunoSEQ multiplex PCR, and TCRdb's table has in-frame clones only and misses some. The profile shows 42,000 or so clones, 90% of them singletons. The TCR originated in a female donor with multiple sclerosis, enrolled in a pregnancy study. Sequenced here: CD8+ T cells from peripheral blood mononuclear cells, sampled in the first trimester of pregnancy.

The CDR3 DNA follows: TGTGCCAGTAGCATAACTAACAATGAGCAGTTCTTC. Its translation is CASSITNNEQFF. The chain joins TRBV19 to TRBJ2-1; no definite D call. Germline assignment: CDR1 LNHDA and CDR2 SQIVND (reference sequence). V lost 6 bases and J 5 bases, leaving 8 bases between the germline ends. The CDR3 sequence is 12 residues long.